This T cell receptor beta chain is drawn from a study of neoadjuvant nivolumab and ipilimumab in lung cancer. Study at large: Nivolumab 3 mg/kg was given days 1, 15 and 29, plus ipilimumab 1 mg/kg day 1 in combination. Findings and limits, study-wide: Blood richness before therapy tracked richness in tumors resected after neoadjuvant therapy. TCR clonality did not significantly correlate with pathologic tumor regression.

Germline V lookup: CDR1 MGHDK, CDR2 SYGVNS. Between the trimmed V and J ends, which lost 2 bases and 3 bases, there was a span of 4 bases. The CDR3 is 12 amino acids. In the case of this clone: The target antigen is unknown. The same CDR3 is also encoded by other DNA sequences in this sample.

Sequencing was performed with immunoSEQ multiplex PCR; in TCRdb, only in-frame clones are kept and a portion is missing. The sample records tens of thousands of clones, approximately 90% being singletons. The TCR comes from an adult with non-small cell lung cancer. Some clones in this sample may be carry-over from other donors' samples. The rearrangement links TRBV25-1 to TRBJ1-1; D not resolved. The sample was blood, taken before neoadjuvant nivolumab, alone or with ipilimumab. As DNA, the CDR3 is TGTGCCAGCAGTGAAAGCTACACTGAAGCTTTCTTT. This gives the protein CASSESYTEAFF.